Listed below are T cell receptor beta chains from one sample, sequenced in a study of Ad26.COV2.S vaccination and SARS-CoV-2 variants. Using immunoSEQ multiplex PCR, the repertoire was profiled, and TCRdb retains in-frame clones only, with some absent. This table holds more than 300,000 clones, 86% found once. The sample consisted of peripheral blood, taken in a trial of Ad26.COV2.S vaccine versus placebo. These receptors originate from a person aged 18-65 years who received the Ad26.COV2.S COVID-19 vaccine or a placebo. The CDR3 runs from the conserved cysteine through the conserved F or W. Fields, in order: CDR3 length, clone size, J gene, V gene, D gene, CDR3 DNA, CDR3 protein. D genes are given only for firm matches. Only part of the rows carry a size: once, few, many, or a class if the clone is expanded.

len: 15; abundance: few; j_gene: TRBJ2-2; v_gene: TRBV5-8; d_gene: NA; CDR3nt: TGTGCCAGCAGCCCCGGGACAAGGAACACCGGGGAGCTGTTTTTT; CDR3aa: CASSPGTRNTGELFF
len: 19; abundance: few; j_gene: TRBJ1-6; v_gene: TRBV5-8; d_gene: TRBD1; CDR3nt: TGTGCCAGCAGCCCGCCCCTAGGGACAGGGTTCTCCGCAATCTCACCCCTCCACTTT; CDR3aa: CASSPPLGTGFSAISPLHF
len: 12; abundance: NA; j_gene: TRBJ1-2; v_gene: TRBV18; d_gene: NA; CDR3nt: TGTGCCAGCTCACCAGGGGACTATGGCTACACCTTC; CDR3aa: CASSPGDYGYTF
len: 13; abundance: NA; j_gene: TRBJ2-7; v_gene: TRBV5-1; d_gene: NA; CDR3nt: TGCGCCAGCAGCTTGGCTGTAAATTACGAGCAGTACTTC; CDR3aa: CASSLAVNYEQYF
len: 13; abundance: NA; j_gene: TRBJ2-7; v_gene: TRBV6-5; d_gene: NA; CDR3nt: TGTGCCACCTTGCGTGCTAGCTCCTACGAGCAGTACTTC; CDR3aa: CATLRASSYEQYF
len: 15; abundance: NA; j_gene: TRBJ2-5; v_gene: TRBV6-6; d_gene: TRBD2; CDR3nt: TGTGCCAGCAGTTCGGCTAGCGGGGGAGTTGAGACCCAGTACTTC; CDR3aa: CASSSASGGVETQYF
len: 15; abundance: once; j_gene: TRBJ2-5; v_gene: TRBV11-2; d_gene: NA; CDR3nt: TGTGCCAGCAGCTTAGTATCGGCAGGGTTGGAGGTCCAGTACTTC; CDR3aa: CASSLVSAGLEVQYF
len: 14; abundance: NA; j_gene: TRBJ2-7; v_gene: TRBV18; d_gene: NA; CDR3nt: TGTGCCAGCTCACCACCGGGGACACAATACGAGCAGTACTTC; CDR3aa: CASSPPGTQYEQYF
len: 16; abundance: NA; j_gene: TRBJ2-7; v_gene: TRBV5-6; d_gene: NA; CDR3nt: TGTGCCAGCAGCTTGGGGGTCGGGGGGCCCCGCTACGAGCAGTACTTC; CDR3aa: CASSLGVGGPRYEQYF
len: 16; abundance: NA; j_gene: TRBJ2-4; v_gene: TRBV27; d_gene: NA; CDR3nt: TGTGCCAGCAGTTTAATTTCGGCAGACACCAAAAACATTCAGTACTTC; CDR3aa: CASSLISADTKNIQYF
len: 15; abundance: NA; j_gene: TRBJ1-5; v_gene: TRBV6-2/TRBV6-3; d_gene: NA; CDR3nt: TGTGCCAGCAGTTACTCGGTAGGGGGGAATCAGCCCCAGCATTTT; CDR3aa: CASSYSVGGNQPQHF
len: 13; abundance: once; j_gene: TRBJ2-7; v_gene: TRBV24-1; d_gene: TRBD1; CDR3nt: TGTGCCACCTGGACAGGGCGCTCCTACGAGCAGTACTTC; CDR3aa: CATWTGRSYEQYF
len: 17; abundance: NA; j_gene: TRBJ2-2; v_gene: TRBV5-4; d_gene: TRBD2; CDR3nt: TGTGCCAGCAGACATCCGGGTGGCGGGGGGACCCACGGGGAGCTGTTTTTT; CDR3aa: CASRHPGGGGTHGELFF
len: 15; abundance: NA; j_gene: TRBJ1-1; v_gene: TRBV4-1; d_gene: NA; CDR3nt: TGCGCCAGCAGCCCATACCGGCGGCTGAACACTGAAGCTTTCTTT; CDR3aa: CASSPYRRLNTEAFF
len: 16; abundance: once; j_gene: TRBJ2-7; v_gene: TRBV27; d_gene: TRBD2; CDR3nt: TGTGCCAGCAGTTTATTTGTTAGCGGGGGACCCTACGAGCAGTACTTC; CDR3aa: CASSLFVSGGPYEQYF
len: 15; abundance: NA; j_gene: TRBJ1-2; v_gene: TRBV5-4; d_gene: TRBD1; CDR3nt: TGTGCCAGCAGCTCCGGGACAGGCCTTAACTATGGCTACACCTTC; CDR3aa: CASSSGTGLNYGYTF
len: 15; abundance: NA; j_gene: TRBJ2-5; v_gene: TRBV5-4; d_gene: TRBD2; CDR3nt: TGTGCCAGCAGCTTCCGAAGCGGGGGGCAAGAGACCCAGTACTTC; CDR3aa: CASSFRSGGQETQYF
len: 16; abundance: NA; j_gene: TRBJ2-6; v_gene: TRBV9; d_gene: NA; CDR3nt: TGTGCCAGCAGCGTAGCTGGGTCATCTGGGGCCAACGTCCTGACTTTC; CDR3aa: CASSVAGSSGANVLTF
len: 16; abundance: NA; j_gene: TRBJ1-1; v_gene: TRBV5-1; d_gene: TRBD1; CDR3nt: TGCGCCAGCAGCTTGGGGACAGGGGGCGCAAACACTGAAGCTTTCTTT; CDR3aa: CASSLGTGGANTEAFF
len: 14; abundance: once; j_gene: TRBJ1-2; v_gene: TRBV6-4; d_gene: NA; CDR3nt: TGTGCCAGCAGTGAGGATCAGGGGACGCCCGCCTACACCTTC; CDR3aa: CASSEDQGTPAYTF
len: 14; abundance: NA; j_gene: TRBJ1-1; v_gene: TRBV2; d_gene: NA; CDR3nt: TGTGCCAGCAGTGGGAGCACCGCGGGGACTGAAGCTTTCTTT; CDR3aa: CASSGSTAGTEAFF
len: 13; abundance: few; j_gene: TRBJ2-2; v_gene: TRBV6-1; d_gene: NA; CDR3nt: TGTGCCAGCAGTGAAGGGCAATACGGGGAGCTGTTTTTT; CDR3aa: CASSEGQYGELFF
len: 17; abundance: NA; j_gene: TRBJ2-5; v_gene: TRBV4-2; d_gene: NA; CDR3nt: TGTGCCAGCAGCCAAGGAGGCGATAGCGGAGGCCAAGAGACCCAGTACTTC; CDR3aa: CASSQGGDSGGQETQYF
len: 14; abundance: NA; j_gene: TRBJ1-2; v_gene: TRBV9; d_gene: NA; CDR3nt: TGTGCCAGCAGCGTAGGGACCTTCGGTGATGGCTACACCTTC; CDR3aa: CASSVGTFGDGYTF
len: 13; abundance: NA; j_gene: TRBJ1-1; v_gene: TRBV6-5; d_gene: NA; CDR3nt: TGTGCCAGCAGTTACCCCGGGGGCGCTGAAGCTTTCTTT; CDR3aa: CASSYPGGAEAFF
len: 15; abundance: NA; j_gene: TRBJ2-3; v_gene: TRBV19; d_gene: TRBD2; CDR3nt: TGTGCCAGTAGAGGGACTAGCGGGGGGTCAGATACGCAGTATTTT; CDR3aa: CASRGTSGGSDTQYF
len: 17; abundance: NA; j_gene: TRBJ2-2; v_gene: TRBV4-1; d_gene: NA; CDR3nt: TGCGCCAGCAGCCAAGAATGGTACGCAACGAACACCGGGGAGCTGTTTTTT; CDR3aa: CASSQEWYATNTGELFF
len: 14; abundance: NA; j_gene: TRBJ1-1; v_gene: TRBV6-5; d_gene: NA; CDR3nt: TGTGCCAGCAGTTACAGATACACGAACACTGAAGCTTTCTTT; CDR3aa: CASSYRYTNTEAFF
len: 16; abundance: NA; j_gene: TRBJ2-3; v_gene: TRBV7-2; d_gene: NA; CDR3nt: TGTGCCAGCAGCTCGCTAGGGCGTGGGGGCACAGATACGCAGTATTTT; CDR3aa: CASSSLGRGGTDTQYF
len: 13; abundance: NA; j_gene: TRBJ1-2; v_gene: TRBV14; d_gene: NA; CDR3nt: TGTGCCAGCAGCCAGAGGGGTAACTATGGCTACACCTTC; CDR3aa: CASSQRGNYGYTF
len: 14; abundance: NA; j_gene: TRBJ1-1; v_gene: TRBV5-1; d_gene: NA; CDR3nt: TGCGCCAGCAGCTTGTCGCTTTTGAACACTGAAGCTTTCTTT; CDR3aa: CASSLSLLNTEAFF
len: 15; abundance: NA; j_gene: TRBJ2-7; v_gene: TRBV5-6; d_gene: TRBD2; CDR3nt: TGTGCCAGCAGCTTGGTTCCTAGCGGGAGCTACGAGCAGTACTTC; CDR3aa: CASSLVPSGSYEQYF
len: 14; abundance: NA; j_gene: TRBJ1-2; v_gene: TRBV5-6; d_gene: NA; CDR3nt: TGTGCCAGCAGCACCCCGGGATGGGACTATGGCTACACCTTC; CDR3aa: CASSTPGWDYGYTF
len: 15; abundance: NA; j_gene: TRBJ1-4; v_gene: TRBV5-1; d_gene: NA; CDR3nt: TGCGCCAGCAGTCCCAATATAGGGACTAATGAAAAACTGTTTTTT; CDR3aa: CASSPNIGTNEKLFF
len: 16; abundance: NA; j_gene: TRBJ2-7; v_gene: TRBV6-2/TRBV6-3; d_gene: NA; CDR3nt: TGTGCCAGCAGTTCCTCGGGGACGGGAAGAACCTACGAGCAGTACTTC; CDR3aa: CASSSSGTGRTYEQYF
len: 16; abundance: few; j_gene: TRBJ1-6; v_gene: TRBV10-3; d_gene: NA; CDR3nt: TGTGCCATCAGTGAGGTAGCAGGTGTCGGTAATTCACCCCTCCACTTT; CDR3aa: CAISEVAGVGNSPLHF
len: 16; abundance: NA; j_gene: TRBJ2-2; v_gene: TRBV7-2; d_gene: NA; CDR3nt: TGTGCCAGCAGCCCCCGGGTCCTATCGAACACCGGGGAGCTGTTTTTT; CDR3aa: CASSPRVLSNTGELFF
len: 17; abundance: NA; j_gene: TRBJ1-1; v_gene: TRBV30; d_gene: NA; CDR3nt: TGTGCCTGGAGTGTAGAGTTGGGTGGGGGACTCAACACTGAAGCTTTCTTT; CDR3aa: CAWSVELGGGLNTEAFF
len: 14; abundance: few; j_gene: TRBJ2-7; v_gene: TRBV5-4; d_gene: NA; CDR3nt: TGTGCCAGCAGCTTTTCGGGCAGTGGCTACGAGCAGTACTTC; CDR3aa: CASSFSGSGYEQYF
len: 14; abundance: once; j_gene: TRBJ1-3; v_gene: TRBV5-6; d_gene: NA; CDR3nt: TGTGCCAGCAGCTTCATGAGCTCTGGAAACACCATATATTTT; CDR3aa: CASSFMSSGNTIYF
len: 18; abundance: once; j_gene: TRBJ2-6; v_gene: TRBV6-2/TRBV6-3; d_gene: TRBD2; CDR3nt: TGTGCCAGCAGTTACGGGGGGGAGTTAGTCTCTGGGGCCAACGTCCTGACTTTC; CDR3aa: CASSYGGELVSGANVLTF
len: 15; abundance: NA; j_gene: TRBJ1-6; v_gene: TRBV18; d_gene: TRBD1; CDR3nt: TGTGCCAGCTCACCCGGGGACAGGGGAGGTTCACCCCTCCACTTT; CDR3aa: CASSPGDRGGSPLHF
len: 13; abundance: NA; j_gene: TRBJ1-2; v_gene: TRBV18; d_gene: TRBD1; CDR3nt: TGTGCCAGCTCACCAGAGGGGGCTAGGGGCTACACCTTC; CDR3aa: CASSPEGARGYTF
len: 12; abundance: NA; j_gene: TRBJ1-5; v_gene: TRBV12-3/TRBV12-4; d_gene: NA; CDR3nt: TGTGCCAGCAGGATTAGCAATCAGCCCCAGCATTTT; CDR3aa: CASRISNQPQHF
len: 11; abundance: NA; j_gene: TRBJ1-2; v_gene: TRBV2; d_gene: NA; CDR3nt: TGTGCCAGCAGTGAAGTCTATGGCTACACCTTC; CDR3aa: CASSEVYGYTF
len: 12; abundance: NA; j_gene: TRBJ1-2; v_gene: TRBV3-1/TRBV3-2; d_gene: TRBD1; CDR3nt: TGTGCCAGCCGGACAGGAAACTATGGCTACACCTTC; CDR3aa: CASRTGNYGYTF
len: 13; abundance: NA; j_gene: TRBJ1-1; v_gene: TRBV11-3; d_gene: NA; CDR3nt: TGTGCCAGCAGCTTGGCTGTGACAGGTGAAGCTTTCTTT; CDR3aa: CASSLAVTGEAFF
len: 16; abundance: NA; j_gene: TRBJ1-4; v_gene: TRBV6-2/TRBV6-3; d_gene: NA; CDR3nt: TGTGCCAGCAGTTACTCGTCTCCCGGAGCAGGTGAAAAACTGTTTTTT; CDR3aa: CASSYSSPGAGEKLFF
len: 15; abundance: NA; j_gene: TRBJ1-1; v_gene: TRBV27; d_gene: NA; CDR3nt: TGTGCCAGCTCCCCTTGGGGGGATGAGTCTACTGAAGCTTTCTTT; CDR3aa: CASSPWGDESTEAFF
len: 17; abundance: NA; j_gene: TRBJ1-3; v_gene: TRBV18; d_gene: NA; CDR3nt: TGTGCCAGCTCACCCCGGAGTGGAGGGGGAAGTGGAAACACCATATATTTT; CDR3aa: CASSPRSGGGSGNTIYF
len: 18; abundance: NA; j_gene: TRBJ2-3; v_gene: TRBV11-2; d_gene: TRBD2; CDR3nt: TGTGCCAGCAGCCCCACCCGAGGGAGGGCGGGGGTCACAGATACGCAGTATTTT; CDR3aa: CASSPTRGRAGVTDTQYF
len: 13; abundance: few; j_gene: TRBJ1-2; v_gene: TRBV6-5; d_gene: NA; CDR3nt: TGTGCCAGCAGCCCGGGGCCCACGTATGGCTACACCTTC; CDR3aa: CASSPGPTYGYTF
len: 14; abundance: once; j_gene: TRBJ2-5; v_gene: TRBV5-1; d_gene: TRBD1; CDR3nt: TGCGCCAGCAGCTTGGGACAGGGGTCAGAGACCCAGTACTTC; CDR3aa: CASSLGQGSETQYF
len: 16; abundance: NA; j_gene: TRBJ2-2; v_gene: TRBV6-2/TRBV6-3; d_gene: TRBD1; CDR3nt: TGTGCCCGCAGCCCTGGGACAGGGGTATACACCGGGGAGCTGTTTTTT; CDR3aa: CARSPGTGVYTGELFF
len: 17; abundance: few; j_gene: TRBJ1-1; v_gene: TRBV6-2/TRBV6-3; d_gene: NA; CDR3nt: TGTGCCAGCAGCTGGGGACCGGGACACTCAATGAACACTGAAGCTTTCTTT; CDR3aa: CASSWGPGHSMNTEAFF
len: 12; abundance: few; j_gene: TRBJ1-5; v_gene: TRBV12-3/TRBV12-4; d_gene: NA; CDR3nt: TGTGCCAGCAGTTCCCGATTTCAGCCCCAGCATTTT; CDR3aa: CASSSRFQPQHF
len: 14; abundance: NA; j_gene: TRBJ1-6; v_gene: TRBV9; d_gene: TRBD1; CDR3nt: TGTGCCAGCAGCCCCCGACAGGGGAATTCACCCCTCCACTTT; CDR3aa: CASSPRQGNSPLHF
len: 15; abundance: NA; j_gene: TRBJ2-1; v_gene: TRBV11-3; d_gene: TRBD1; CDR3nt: TGTGCCAGCAGCCCCGGGACAGGGACCTACAATGAGCAGTTCTTC; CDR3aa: CASSPGTGTYNEQFF
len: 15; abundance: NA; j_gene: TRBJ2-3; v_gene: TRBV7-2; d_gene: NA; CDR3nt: TGTGCCAGCAGTCCAGGGGGGCTTGGAACAGATACGCAGTATTTT; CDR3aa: CASSPGGLGTDTQYF